Below are 18 T cell receptor beta chains sequenced from a single sample in a study of T cells in Graves' hyperthyroidism and ophthalmopathy. Regions amplified from RNA transcripts were the TCR beta CDR3 regions. In the first-round RT-PCR of the TCR CDR3, the HTBI primer set was used. TCRdb redid the calling of the multiplex PCR reads with MiXCR, one entry per CDR3 protein. The sample has under 450,000 distinct CDR3 sequences; about 15% are singletons. Sequenced: blood. Receptors were obtained from a woman in her thirties with Graves' hyperthyroidism that later progressed to Graves' ophthalmopathy.

Many counts were recorded for this clonotype. This chain joins TRBV12-3 or TRBV12-4 and TRBJ1-1; D not resolved. This CDR3 contains 15 residues. V was shortened by 6 bases and J by 0 bases, with 14 bases between the two germline ends. For the CDR3, the DNA is TGTGCCAGCAGCTTCGGACGAAGCTTGAACACTGAAGCTTTCTTT. The encoded protein is CASSFGRSLNTEAFF.

This clonotype was detected ten times or more. The chain joins TRBV5-1 to TRBJ2-3, with D perhaps matching TRBD1 (6 bases). Germline CDR1 SGHRS, CDR2 YFSETQ. The V gene lost 6 bases and the J gene lost 2 bases, with 19 bases spanning the gap. There are 16 residues in the CDR3. The CDR3 loop is CASKIKGVGFTDTQYF. CDR3 nucleotide sequence: TGCGCCAGCAAAATAAAGGGGGTCGGATTCACAGATACGCAGTATTTT.

The rearrangement links TRBV12-3 or TRBV12-4 to TRBJ2-2; D is perhaps TRBD2 (6 bases). The CDR3 totals 11 residues. V was pared by 6 bases and J by 9 bases, with 8 bases between. The CDR3 here is CASSGGWELFF. CDR3 DNA: TGTGCCAGCAGCGGAGGGTGGGAGCTGTTTTTT.

The sample holds one count of this clonotype. V and J are TRBV11-3 and TRBJ2-3; D is unresolved. The CDR3 length is 14 residues. The ends were cut back, 8 bases at V and 0 bases at J, with 12 bases in the middle. Germline loops: CDR1 SGHNT, CDR2 YENEEA. The CDR3 here is CASRGRLSTDTQYF. DNA for the CDR3: TGTGCCAGCCGCGGACGCCTCAGCACAGATACGCAGTATTTT.

The chain employs TRBV27 and TRBJ2-2; TRBD1 aligns across 8 bases. CDR1 is MNHEY, CDR2 SMNVEV, per germline (reference sequence). The J segment lost 7 bases and the V segment lost 4 bases, leaving 8 bases of the junction unmatched. The CDR3 extends over 15 amino acids. The CDR3 loop reads CASSSQGALGGELFF. The DNA for the CDR3 is TGTGCCAGCAGTTCCCAGGGGGCGCTCGGCGGGGAGCTGTTTTTT.

In this sample, this clonotype turned up many times. The chain is built from TRBV25-1 and TRBJ1-4, with TRBD1 matching over 7 bases. Germline values: CDR1 MGHDK, CDR2 SYGVNS. Trimming took 3 bases from V and 0 from J; bases not matched to a gene: 7. This CDR3 has 17 amino acids. CDR3 sequence (DNA): TGTGCCAGCAGTGATGGGGACAGTTACCCAACTAATGAAAAACTGTTTTTT. As protein: CASSDGDSYPTNEKLFF.

This clonotype appeared many times. The gene calls are TRBV30 and TRBJ1-2; D may be TRBD1 (6 bases). Germline CDR1 is GTSNPN and CDR2 is SVGIG (reference sequence). V dropped 8 bases and J dropped 1 base, with 14 bases sitting between them. The CDR3 has 13 amino acids. As DNA, the CDR3 is TGTGCCCAACCAGGGGAAAATAACTATGGCTACACCTTC. Amino acids: CAQPGENNYGYTF.

This clonotype has at least ten counts. The chain recombines TRBV18 with TRBJ1-5; perhaps TRBD1 as D (5 bases). This CDR3 comprises 15 residues. The V end was cut by 5 bases, the J end by 1 base, with 12 bases between. In germline, CDR1 is KGHSH, CDR2 LQKENI. The CDR3 nucleotides read TGTGCCAGCTCATTTGCCTGGGGGAGCAATCAGCCCCAGCATTTT. It specifies CASSFAWGSNQPQHF. The variable domain in full, completed from reference TRBV18 and TRBJ1-5, reads NAGVMQNPRHLVRRRGQEARLRCSPMKGHSHVYWYRQLPEEGLKFMVYLQKENIIDESGMPKERFSAEFPKEGPSILRIQQVVRGDSAAYFCASSFAWGSNQPQHFGDGTRLSIL.

This clonotype was seen ten or more times. The DNA of the CDR3 is TGTGCCAGCAGTGAAAACCCGGGAACAAACTATGGCTACACCTTC. Translating it yields CASSENPGTNYGYTF. V usage is TRBV2 and J usage is TRBJ1-2, with D unclear. Germline-derived CDR1 and CDR2 are SNHLY and FYNNEI. This CDR3 contains 15 residues. Between the trimmed V and J ends, which lost 2 bases and 2 bases, there was a span of 12 bases.

This rearrangement joins TRBV20-1 to TRBJ2-1; 11 bases match TRBD2. This CDR3 contains 14 residues. Trimming at V came to 7 bases and at J to 8 bases, leaving 10 bases not matched to a gene. The germline V gene has CDR1 DFQATT and CDR2 SNEGSKA (reference sequence). The CDR3 region has the DNA TGCAGTGTAAAGACTAGCGGGAATCTGTATGAGCAGTTCTTC. Translated, it gives CSVKTSGNLYEQFF.

This clonotype was picked up many times. The V gene is TRBV15, the J gene TRBJ1-6; D ambiguous. Germline CDR1 is LNHNV and CDR2 is YYDKDF (reference sequence). V gave up 0 bases and J gave up 6 bases, with 9 bases separating them. The CDR3 runs to 15 residues. The CDR3 is CATSRDSRVNSPLHF. Here the CDR3 DNA reads TGTGCCACCAGCAGAGATTCGAGGGTTAATTCACCCCTCCACTTT.

This clonotype occurred many times. The rearrangement uses TRBV6-1 and TRBJ1-1; no firm D call. The CDR3 length is 13 residues. Germline V lookup: CDR1 MNHNS, CDR2 SASEGT. The ends were cut back, 8 bases at V and 1 base at J, with 11 bases in the middle. The CDR3 DNA reads TGTGCCAGCTCCAGGCTTCCGAACACTGAAGCTTTCTTT. Translated: CASSRLPNTEAFF.

In this sample, this clonotype turned up many times. The chain uses TRBV2 and TRBJ2-5; TRBD1 matches 9 bases. The germline CDR1 and CDR2 sequences are SNHLY and FYNNEI. The CDR3 is 14 amino acids. Unmatched junction bases numbered 8, after V lost 8 bases and J lost 4 bases. CDR3 amino acids: CASLNRGRGETQYF. The CDR3 DNA reads as TGTGCCAGCCTTAACAGGGGGCGCGGAGAGACCCAGTACTTC.

This clonotype was recorded many times. The chain recombines TRBV6-1 with TRBJ1-5; the match to TRBD1 covers 7 bases. CDR1 is MNHNS, CDR2 SASEGT, per germline. With V trimmed by 8 bases and J by 0 bases, 7 bases remained unmatched. The CDR3 is made up of 15 amino acids. The CDR3: CASRPTGNSNQPQHF. In DNA form, the CDR3 reads TGTGCCAGCCGACCGACAGGGAATAGCAATCAGCCCCAGCATTTT.

This clonotype was found many times. The CDR3 DNA sequence: TGTGCCAGCGCCCAGTATAGCGGGAAGAACACCGGGGAGCTGTTTTTT. Protein: CASAQYSGKNTGELFF. This chain connects TRBV27 to TRBJ2-2; 8 bases fit TRBD2. V lost 8 bases, J lost 1 base, and 9 bases stayed unmatched. Germline CDR1 MNHEY, CDR2 SMNVEV (reference sequence). CDR3 length equals 16 residues.

This clonotype was observed at least ten times. The chain couples TRBV12-3 or TRBV12-4 to TRBJ2-2; TRBD2 agrees at 7 bases. After removal of 2 bases from V and 5 bases from J, the junction contained 8 bases not matched to a gene. The CDR3 is made up of 16 amino acids. This chain's CDR3 is CASSLTGLEGTGELFF. The CDR3, as DNA: TGTGCCAGCAGTTTAACTGGACTAGAGGGGACCGGGGAGCTGTTTTTT.

The V gene is TRBV24-1, the J gene TRBJ2-1, with 14 bases matching TRBD2. The CDR3 spans 17 residues. Germline trimming cut 2 bases from V and 3 bases from J; bases unmatched to any gene: 2. CDR1 KGHDR and CDR2 SFDVKD come from the germline V gene. CDR3 protein: CATSDSGTSGGYNEQFF. The DNA for the CDR3 is TGTGCCACCAGTGATTCCGGGACTAGCGGGGGCTACAATGAGCAGTTCTTC.

In this sample, this clonotype turned up a few times. The rearrangement uses TRBV3-1 and TRBJ2-5; D possibly uses TRBD1 or TRBD2 (6 bases each). Per germline, CDR1 LGHDT and CDR2 YNNKEL (reference sequence). The CDR3 loop spans 18 amino acids. V was clipped by 4 bases and J by 0 bases, with 21 bases between them. The CDR3 loop reads CASSPRRGSRGDQETQYF. CDR3 DNA sequence: TGTGCCAGCAGCCCCCGGAGGGGGAGCAGAGGGGACCAAGAGACCCAGTACTTC.